Listed here are 10 T cell receptor beta chains from one sample, sequenced in a study of shared clonotypes between healthy human individuals. The naive CD8 population came from CD45RO-negative cells selected for CCR7, without terminally differentiated effector memory CD45RA+ cells. Data came from immunoSEQ multiplex PCR; TCRdb stores just in-frame clones and leaves some out. The sample records about 2.1 million clones, approximately 92% being singletons. Input material: naive CD8+ T cells from PBMCs. The receptors were sampled from a man younger than 35 in good health. Some clones in this sample may be carry-over from other donors' samples.

The chain uses TRBV18 and TRBJ1-5, with D unclear. Germline V gives CDR1 KGHSH, CDR2 LQKENI. Between the trimmed V and J ends, which lost 1 base and 0 bases, there was a span of 4 bases. The CDR3 runs to 14 residues. CDR3 nucleotide sequence: TGTGCCAGCTCACCACAGTCTAGCAATCAGCCCCAGCATTTT. This sequence encodes CASSPQSSNQPQHF.

The rearrangement links TRBV2 to TRBJ2-1, with D perhaps being TRBD1 or TRBD2 (5 bases each). This CDR3 region has 18 residues. Trimming stripped 0 bases from V and 0 bases from J, with 15 bases between. Germline CDR1 SNHLY, CDR2 FYNNEI. CDR3 loop: CASSEAPWDRSSYNEQFF. In DNA, the CDR3 is TGTGCCAGCAGTGAAGCGCCGTGGGACCGTAGCTCCTACAATGAGCAGTTCTTC.

The rearrangement joins TRBV28 to TRBJ2-5; a possible D gene is TRBD2 (5 bases). Germline V gives CDR1 MDHEN, CDR2 SYDVKM. V lost 2 bases to trimming and J lost 1 base, with 17 bases between them. CDR3 length equals 17 residues. CDR3 sequence (DNA): TGTGCCAGCAGTTTAAACGGTCTAGCTACTTTCCAAGAGACCCAGTACTTC. Translating it yields CASSLNGLATFQETQYF. Together with reference TRBV28 and TRBJ2-5, the CDR3 gives the full variable domain: DVKVTQSSRYLVKRTGEKVFLECVQDMDHENMFWYRQDPGLGLRLIYFSYDVKMKEKGDIPEGYSVSREKKERFSLILESASTNQTSMYLCASSLNGLATFQETQYFGPGTRLLVL.

The rearrangement links TRBV18 to TRBJ2-7; 7 bases fit TRBD1. The CDR3 length is 14 residues. Trimming cost V 6 bases and J 3 bases; bases outside gene matches: 8. Germline CDR1 KGHSH, CDR2 LQKENI. The CDR3 here is CASSSGTALYEQYF. In DNA form, the CDR3 reads TGTGCCAGCTCCTCCGGGACAGCGCTCTACGAGCAGTACTTC.

This clone has just one count. The chain joins TRBV7-8 to TRBJ1-1, with unresolved D. CDR3 length: 14 residues. Germline loops: CDR1 SGHVS, CDR2 FQNEAQ. V was trimmed by 5 bases and J by 1 base, leaving 11 bases between them. CDR3 coding DNA: TGTGCCAGCAGCCCTCGGGCTGAGAACACTGAAGCTTTCTTT. This encodes CASSPRAENTEAFF. The complete variable domain, with remaining parts taken from reference TRBV7-8 and TRBJ1-1, reads GAGVSQSPRYKVAKRGQDVALRCDPISGHVSLFWYQQALGQGPEFLTYFQNEAQLDKSGLPSDRFFAERPEGSVSTLKIQRTQQEDSAVYLCASSPRAENTEAFFGQGTRLTVV.

The V and J genes are TRBV2 and TRBJ1-2, with a possible D match to TRBD1 (6 bases). Between the trimmed V and J ends, which lost 9 bases and 0 bases, there was a span of 17 bases. Germline-derived CDR1 and CDR2 are SNHLY and FYNNEI. This CDR3 region has 15 residues. CDR3 in amino acids: CARKDGTPSNYGYTF. CDR3 bases: TGTGCCAGAAAAGACGGGACACCATCTAACTATGGCTACACCTTC.

On this clone: This specimen includes other DNA sequences encoding the same CDR3. The chain employs TRBV29-1 and TRBJ2-7, with D possibly matching TRBD2 (5 bases). Looked up from germline, CDR1 is SQVTM and CDR2 is ANQGSEA. The V end was cut by 3 bases, the J end by 0 bases, with 9 bases between. The CDR3 contains 13 residues. Here the CDR3 DNA reads TGCAGCGTTGAGGTGGGGAGCTCCTACGAGCAGTACTTC. Residues: CSVEVGSSYEQYF.

This chain uses TRBV4-1 with TRBJ2-7; 9 bases are a match to TRBD1. Germline CDR1 MGHRA, CDR2 YSYEKL. CDR3 length equals 14 residues. The V gene end was trimmed by 4 bases and the J gene end by 6 bases; junction bases not matched to a gene: 7. DNA of the CDR3: TGCGCCAGCAGCCCGGACAGGGGAGTTGCCGAGCAGTACTTC. Protein product: CASSPDRGVAEQYF.

As regards this clone: The same CDR3 also results from other DNA sequences found in this sample. The V gene is TRBV28, the J gene TRBJ1-1; no clear D gene. Germline V gene sequence: CDR1 MDHEN, CDR2 SYDVKM. Trimming took off 4 bases at V and 1 base at J, with 7 bases between the two ends. The length of the CDR3 is 13 residues. The CDR3 sequence: CASSSNWNTEAFF. The CDR3 DNA is TGTGCCAGCAGTTCCAATTGGAACACTGAAGCTTTCTTT.

CDR3 loop: CASSLYEGALEQFF. The DNA for the CDR3 is TGTGCCAGCAGCTTATATGAGGGGGCGCTTGAGCAGTTCTTC. The rearrangement links TRBV7-2 to TRBJ2-1; 7 bases align to TRBD1. With V trimmed by 2 bases and J by 9 bases, 7 bases remained unmatched. Germline loops: CDR1 SGHTA, CDR2 FQGNSA. The CDR3 runs 14 residues. Full variable domain (missing parts from reference TRBV7-2 and TRBJ2-1): GAGVSQSPSNKVTEKGKDVELRCDPISGHTALYWYRQSLGQGLEFLIYFQGNSAPDKSGLPSDRFSAERTGGSVSTLTIQRTQQEDSAVYLCASSLYEGALEQFFGPGTRLTVL.